This T cell receptor beta chain was retrieved from a study of cytomegalovirus exposure and HLA in healthy donors. Assay: immunoSEQ multiplex PCR; the TCRdb copy retains only in-frame clones and omits some. The data contain approximately 150,000 clones, approximately 86% of them singletons. A note on this clone: Antigen unknown.

Trimming removed 4 bases from V and 9 bases from J, with 8 bases in between. Germline loops: CDR1 MGHDK, CDR2 SYGVNS. This CDR3 has 11 residues. Study results and limitations: In vitro assays verified that a few CMV-associated chains recognized CMV antigens specifically. Usually a TCR sequence was rare, but some public TCRs were found in many donors.

This receptor was taken from a man aged 18 to 35 in good health and CMV-seropositive. The sequenced sample consisted of PBMCs. The chain links TRBV25-1 to TRBJ2-3; D might be TRBD2 (6 bases). The CDR3: CASSAGGTQYF. CDR3 DNA sequence: TGTGCCAGCAGTGCTGGGGGGACGCAGTATTTT.